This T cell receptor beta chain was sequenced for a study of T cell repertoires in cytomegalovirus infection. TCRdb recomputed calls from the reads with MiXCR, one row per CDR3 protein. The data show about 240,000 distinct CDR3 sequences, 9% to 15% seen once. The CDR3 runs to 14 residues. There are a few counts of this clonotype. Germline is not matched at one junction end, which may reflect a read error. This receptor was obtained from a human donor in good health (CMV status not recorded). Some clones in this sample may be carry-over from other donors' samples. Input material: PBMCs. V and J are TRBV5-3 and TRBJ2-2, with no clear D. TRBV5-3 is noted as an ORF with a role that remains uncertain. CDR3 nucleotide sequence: TGTGCCAGCAGCTTTGTACCGAACACCGGGGAGCTGTTTTTT. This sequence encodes CASSFVPNTGELFF.